These 23 T cell receptor beta chains came from one sample sequenced in a study of OX40 agonist ivuxolimab in advanced cancers. Data came from immunoSEQ multiplex PCR; TCRdb stores just in-frame clones and leaves some out. Among some 74,000 clones listed, roughly 87% were seen once. Sequencing was performed on CD4+ or CD8+ T cells sorted from blood, taken in a trial of the OX40 agonist ivuxolimab. All receptors come from an adult with an advanced solid tumor such as melanoma, head and neck, liver or kidney cancer.

The CDR3 DNA reads TGCGCCAGCAGTGAACTAGCGGGAAAGACCTACAATGAGCAGTTCTTC. This sequence encodes CASSELAGKTYNEQFF. This chain connects TRBV10-1 to TRBJ2-1, with TRBD2 matching over 10 bases. This CDR3 has 16 amino acids. With 3 bases clipped from V and 2 bases from J, the junction kept 4 bases outside the gene matches. Germline CDR1 is WNHNN and CDR2 is SYGVQD (reference sequence).

The chain combines TRBV28 with TRBJ2-4, with 9 bases identical to TRBD2. V lost 2 bases to trimming and J lost 6 bases; unmatched junction nucleotides: 5. The CDR3 is 15 residues long. Germline V gene lookup returns CDR1 MDHEN and CDR2 SYDVKM. The CDR3 DNA reads TGTGCCAGCAGTTTAAGCGGGGGGCGAGGAAACATTCAGTACTTC. As protein: CASSLSGGRGNIQYF.

This clone was detected only a few times. As DNA, the CDR3 is TGTGCCAGCAGCCCCCAAGTCGGGACAGGGGGTGGATACGAGCAGTACTTC. Protein: CASSPQVGTGGGYEQYF. This chain links TRBV5-5 with TRBJ2-7; 11 bases fit TRBD1. This CDR3 is built from 17 residues. V lost 4 bases to trimming and J lost 4 bases; unmatched junction nucleotides: 13. Germline V lookup: CDR1 SGHKS, CDR2 YYEKEE (reference sequence).

The chain combines TRBV6-5 with TRBJ1-5; 8 bases map to TRBD1. Per germline, CDR1 MNHEY and CDR2 SVGAGI. The CDR3 is made up of 14 amino acids. The V gene end was trimmed by 6 bases and the J gene end by 6 bases; junction bases not matched to a gene: 7. The CDR3 DNA follows: TGTGCCAGCAGAAGCGGACAGGGCCGTCAGCCCCAGCATTTT. It is translated as CASRSGQGRQPQHF.

This clone has a single count. The chain uses TRBV12-5 and TRBJ2-7; 9 bases are shared with TRBD1. The CDR3 loop spans 16 amino acids. V shed 1 base, J shed 3 bases, and the junction held 7 bases outside the gene matches. The germline CDR1 and CDR2 sequences are LGHNT and FRNRAP. The CDR3 reads CASGLGLGQGNYEQYF. The CDR3 bases are TGTGCTAGTGGTTTGGGTCTAGGACAGGGGAACTACGAGCAGTACTTC.

The chain joins TRBV5-4 to TRBJ1-5; TRBD1 aligns across 7 bases. The V segment lost 4 bases and the J segment 5 bases; nucleotides outside the gene matches: 9. The germline V gene encodes CDR1 SGHNT and CDR2 YYREEE (reference sequence). CDR3 length: 15 residues. In DNA form, the CDR3 reads TGTGCCAGCAGCAGGGCCGGGACAGATTATCAGCCCCAGCATTTT. It codes for CASSRAGTDYQPQHF.

The V call is TRBV7-3, the J call TRBJ1-1; D not resolved. The CDR3 extends over 14 amino acids. CDR1 and CDR2 from the germline V gene are SGHTA and FQGTGA. V shed 5 bases and J shed 1 base, with 11 bases lying between them. This CDR3 reads CASSPGHSNTEAFF. The DNA for the CDR3 is TGTGCCAGCAGCCCTGGGCACTCGAACACTGAAGCTTTCTTT. Based on the CDR3 plus reference TRBV7-3 and TRBJ1-1, the full variable domain is GAGVSQTPSNKVTEKGKYVELRCDPISGHTALYWYRQSLGQGPEFLIYFQGTGAADDSGLPNDRFFAVRPEGSVSTLKIQRTERGDSAVYLCASSPGHSNTEAFFGQGTRLTVV.

The rearrangement links TRBV7-2 to TRBJ2-6; unclear D gene. With 3 bases removed from V and 0 bases from J, the gap between germline ends came to 12 bases. The V gene's germline CDR1 is SGHTA and CDR2 FQGNSA. This CDR3 has 17 amino acids. The CDR3 loop reads CASSLTAGSSGANVLTF. The DNA of the CDR3 is TGTGCCAGCAGCTTGACCGCAGGCAGCTCTGGGGCCAACGTCCTGACTTTC.

The J gene is TRBJ1-2, the V gene TRBV7-9; D gene ambiguous. Germline V gene sequence: CDR1 SEHNR, CDR2 FQNEAQ (reference sequence). The CDR3 runs to 13 residues. V dropped 1 base and J dropped 4 bases, with 7 bases sitting between them. CDR3 nucleotide sequence: TGTGCCAGCAGCTTAGACTCCATCTATGGCTACACCTTC. It translates to CASSLDSIYGYTF.

In this sample, this clone turned up a few times. The chain carries TRBV7-9 and TRBJ2-2, with D possibly matching TRBD1 (5 bases). CDR1 is SEHNR and CDR2 is FQNEAQ in the germline V gene (reference sequence). This CDR3 comprises 15 residues. V was clipped by 4 bases and J by 4 bases, with 13 bases between them. The chain's CDR3 is CASSSAAGFTGELFF. CDR3 DNA: TGTGCCAGCAGCTCCGCGGCAGGGTTCACCGGGGAGCTGTTTTTT.

In its sample, this clone was seen a few times. The CDR3 spells CATSDRAYEQYF. CDR3 DNA sequence: TGTGCCACCTCGGACAGGGCCTACGAGCAGTACTTC. The chain links TRBV19 to TRBJ2-7, with 8 nucleotides matching TRBD1. Germline V lookup: CDR1 LNHDA, CDR2 SQIVND (reference sequence). V shed 10 bases and J 2 bases; nucleotides not matched to a gene: 4. The CDR3 is made up of 12 amino acids.

V is TRBV7-8 and J is TRBJ1-1, with unresolved D. With 4 bases removed from V and 4 bases from J, the gap between germline ends came to 13 bases. The germline gives CDR1 SGHVS, CDR2 FQNEAQ. CDR3 length: 14 amino acids. The CDR3 loop is CASSSDGLGTEAFF. As DNA, the CDR3 is TGTGCCAGCAGCTCCGACGGGCTGGGCACTGAAGCTTTCTTT.

The V and J genes are TRBV30 and TRBJ2-1; 7 bases match TRBD1. CDR3 length equals 15 residues. Germline lookup yields CDR1 GTSNPN and CDR2 SVGIG (reference sequence). V trimming: 5 bases; J trimming: 0 bases; junction bases outside the gene matches: 7. The DNA of the CDR3 is TGTGCCTGGGGAAGAGGGGGCAGCTCCTACAATGAGCAGTTCTTC. The encoded protein is CAWGRGGSSYNEQFF.

The CDR3 spells CASSMIGTSDYQETQYF. The CDR3 DNA is TGTGCCAGTAGTATGATAGGGACTAGCGATTACCAAGAGACCCAGTACTTC. This sequence joins TRBV19 and TRBJ2-5; 10 bases are a match to TRBD2. Trimming took 3 bases from V and 0 from J; bases not matched to a gene: 7. The length of the CDR3 is 17 residues. CDR1 is LNHDA, CDR2 SQIVND, per germline (reference sequence). The variable domain in full, completed from reference TRBV19 and TRBJ2-5, reads DGGITQSPKYLFRKEGQNVTLSCEQNLNHDAMYWYRQDPGQGLRLIYYSQIVNDFQKGDIAEGYSVSREKKESFPLTVTSAQKNPTAFYLCASSMIGTSDYQETQYFGPGTRLLVL.

The CDR3 here is CASSFLGPYEQYF. The CDR3 nucleotides are TGTGCCAGCAGCTTCCTCGGGCCCTACGAGCAGTACTTC. The J gene is TRBJ2-7, the V gene TRBV7-8; D is uncertain. The CDR3 is made up of 13 amino acids. Trimming shortened V by 3 bases and J by 2 bases, and 8 bases separated the two germline ends. Looked up from germline, CDR1 is SGHVS and CDR2 is FQNEAQ.

This chain connects TRBV6-5 to TRBJ1-1, with D tentatively TRBD1 (6 bases). This CDR3 comprises 15 residues. Trimming cost V 5 bases and J 1 base, with 14 bases left between them. CDR1 is MNHEY and CDR2 is SVGAGI in the germline V gene. CDR3 bases: TGTGCCAGCAGTCTTTCCGACAGGCCGAACACTGAAGCTTTCTTT. It yields the protein CASSLSDRPNTEAFF.

The chain is built from TRBV5-6 and TRBJ1-2; D not resolved. The CDR3 extends over 14 amino acids. The V end was cut by 0 bases, the J end by 4 bases, with 10 bases between. Germline values: CDR1 SGHDT, CDR2 YYEEEE. In nucleotides, the CDR3 is TGTGCCAGCAGCTTGGGTCGGGGATCCTATGGCTACACCTTC. Protein sequence: CASSLGRGSYGYTF.

The chain joins TRBV5-6 to TRBJ1-1, with no clear D. V lost 5 bases and J 0 bases, leaving 14 bases between the germline ends. CDR3 size: 15 residues. Germline V lookup: CDR1 SGHDT, CDR2 YYEEEE. The DNA for the CDR3 is TGTGCCAGCAGTCTTCGGGTGACGGTGAACACTGAAGCTTTCTTT. Amino acid sequence: CASSLRVTVNTEAFF.

V is TRBV30 and J is TRBJ2-7; perhaps TRBD1 as D (5 bases). The CDR3 extends over 15 amino acids. Germline CDR1 reads GTSNPN; CDR2 reads SVGIG (reference sequence). Trimming removed 0 bases at V and 2 bases at J, with 14 bases between. The CDR3 DNA reads TGTGCCTGGAGTGTAGGAAGGCAGGGTACCTACGAGCAGTACTTC. This translates into CAWSVGRQGTYEQYF.

A word on this clone: The sample has other DNA sequences that encode this CDR3 too. The chain recombines TRBV7-2 with TRBJ1-1, with 11 nucleotides matching TRBD1. This CDR3 has 15 residues. V shed 0 bases, J shed 5 bases, and the junction held 2 bases outside the gene matches. Germline CDR1 SGHTA, CDR2 FQGNSA. Here the CDR3 DNA reads TGTGCCAGCAGCTTAGCGGGGACAGGGGGGACTGAAGCTTTCTTT. Amino acids: CASSLAGTGGTEAFF.

The chain is built from TRBV5-8 and TRBJ1-5; D unclear. Looked up from germline, CDR1 is SGHTS and CDR2 is YDEGEE. The V and J ends lost 4 bases and 2 bases respectively, with 13 bases between them. This CDR3 has 15 amino acids. CDR3 loop: CASSPTYEGNQPQHF. The CDR3 DNA follows: TGTGCCAGCAGCCCGACTTACGAAGGCAATCAGCCCCAGCATTTT.

The V call is TRBV29-1, the J call TRBJ1-5; 12 nucleotides align to TRBD1. V was pared by 7 bases and J by 3 bases, with 4 bases of the junction left unmatched. Germline CDR1 SQVTM, CDR2 ANQGSEA. The CDR3 consists of 14 residues. This chain's CDR3 is CSARDRGPNQPQHF. CDR3 nucleotide sequence: TGCAGCGCCCGGGACAGGGGGCCCAATCAGCCCCAGCATTTT.

The CDR3 is CAPTRDREEETQYF. The CDR3 DNA sequence: TGTGCCCCCACGAGGGACAGGGAGGAAGAGACCCAGTACTTC. This sequence joins TRBV6-6 and TRBJ2-5, with 9 bases aligning to TRBD1. Germline CDR1 MNHNY, CDR2 SVGAGI (reference sequence). V shed 11 bases, J shed 3 bases, and the junction held 10 bases outside the gene matches. CDR3 length: 14 residues.